What follows are 24 T cell receptor beta chains derived from one specimen sequenced in a study of tumor and adjacent non-tumor tissue in lung cancer. The template was RNA from unsorted bulk tissue. The library came from three nested PCR rounds adapted from ARM-PCR protocols. One entry per CDR3 protein results from TCRdb running MiXCR on the multiplex PCR reads. The data show 84,000 or so distinct CDR3 sequences, around two thirds seen once. What was sequenced was lung tumor tissue. The receptors were gathered from a man between 65 and 85 years old with non-small cell lung cancer.

This clonotype is judged medium-sized (0.01 to 0.1%). The V call is TRBV11-2, the J call TRBJ2-3; D uncertain. The CDR3 loop spans 13 amino acids. The germline V gene encodes CDR1 SGHAT and CDR2 FQNNGV. V was clipped by 5 bases and J by 6 bases, with 12 bases between them. CDR3 region: CASSASTRDTQYF. The DNA for the CDR3 is TGTGCCAGCAGCGCAAGCACGCGTGATACGCAGTATTTT. Combining the CDR3 with reference TRBV11-2 and TRBJ2-3 gives the whole variable domain EAGVAQSPRYKIIEKRQSVAFWCNPISGHATLYWYQQILGQGPKLLIQFQNNGVVDDSQLPKDRFSAERLKGVDSTLKIQPAKLEDSAVYLCASSASTRDTQYFGPGTRLTVL.

This chain connects TRBV10-3 to TRBJ2-7, with D possibly called TRBD1 or TRBD2 (6 bases each). CDR1 is ENHRY and CDR2 is SYGVKD in the germline V gene. V was trimmed by 6 bases and J by 12 bases, leaving 27 bases between them. The CDR3 is 15 amino acids. The CDR3 region has the DNA TGTGCCATCAGCTCGACCTTGGGGGGCAGGTACGAATGGTACTTC. Protein: CAISSTLGGRYEWYF.

This clonotype came up many times. This chain joins TRBV5-5 and TRBJ2-2; TRBD2 matches 9 bases. The CDR3 totals 18 residues. V was clipped by 4 bases and J by 1 base; unmatched bases: 11. Germline values: CDR1 SGHKS, CDR2 YYEKEE (reference sequence). The chain's CDR3 is CASSLRSLAGMNTGELFF. The CDR3 DNA reads TGTGCCAGCAGCCTACGATCGCTAGCGGGGATGAACACCGGGGAGCTGTTTTTT. The variable domain in full, completed from reference TRBV5-5 and TRBJ2-2, reads DAGVTQSPTHLIKTRGQQVTLRCSPISGHKSVSWYQQVLGQGPQFIFQYYEKEERGRGNFPDRFSARQFPNYSSELNVNALLLGDSALYLCASSLRSLAGMNTGELFFGEGSRLTVL.

Note on this clonotype: A much larger clone lies one base from this, so it may be a read error. The chain has TRBV12-3 or TRBV12-4 and TRBJ2-7; a weak D match, TRBD2 (5 bases). V lost 5 bases and J lost 7, with 18 bases in between. CDR3 length equals 14 residues. The CDR3 bases are TGTGCCAGCAGTCCCCCGGGGATGGGTAAAGAGCAGTACTTC. Its protein is CASSPPGMGKEQYF.

The chain employs TRBV24-1 and TRBJ2-2; D not resolved. The CDR3 spans 12 residues. Germline V gene sequence: CDR1 KGHDR, CDR2 SFDVKD. V lost 9 bases and J 2 bases, leaving 6 bases between the germline ends. The CDR3 spells CATGPNTGELFF. CDR3 bases: TGTGCCACCGGGCCCAACACCGGGGAGCTGTTTTTT.

About this clonotype: The junction does not match germline at one end; this may be a read error. The chain couples TRBV4-1 to TRBJ2-7; D possibly corresponds to TRBD1 (6 bases). Germline V gives CDR1 MGHRA, CDR2 YSYEKL. The CDR3 runs to 13 residues. For the CDR3, the DNA is TGCGCCACCTCCGTAGGGGCAGGGGTCGAGCAGTATTTC. Amino acids: CATSVGAGVEQYF.

For this clonotype: Being one base from a much bigger clone, this may be a read error. The chain has TRBV28 and TRBJ2-7; D may be TRBD2 (6 bases). Per the germline V gene, CDR1 is MDHEN and CDR2 is SYDVKM. This CDR3 spans 12 amino acids. CDR3 sequence reads: CASSFRTREQHF. Here the CDR3 DNA reads TGTGCCAGCAGTTTCAGGACTCGGGAGCAGCACTTC.

This clonotype was seen more than once but under ten times. The genes are TRBV6-4 and TRBJ2-3; 8 nucleotides align to TRBD2. Trimming removed 3 bases from V and 1 base from J; junction bases left unmatched: 0. Per the germline V gene, CDR1 is MRHNA and CDR2 is SNTAGT. The CDR3 extends over 14 amino acids. DNA for the CDR3: TGTGCCAGCAGTGAGCGGGGGGGCACAGATACGCAGTATTTT. Encoded protein: CASSERGGTDTQYF.

Points on this clonotype: A much larger clone differs by one base, so this may be a read error. V is TRBV28 and J is TRBJ1-5; perhaps TRBD1 as D (6 bases). CDR3 size: 16 residues. The V and J ends lost 5 bases and 2 bases respectively, with 16 bases between them. In germline, CDR1 is MDHEN, CDR2 SYDVKM. This CDR3 is CASSPFGGLGNQPQHF. The CDR3, as DNA: TGTGCCAGCAGTCCCTTCGGGGGGCTTGGCAATCAGCCCCAGCATTTT. The variable domain in full, with the rest retrieved from reference TRBV28 and TRBJ1-5, is DVKVTQSSRYLVKRTGEKVFLECVQDMDHENMFWYRQDPGLGLRLIYFSYDVKMKEKGDIPEGYSVSREKKERFSLILESASTNQTSMYLCASSPFGGLGNQPQHFGDGTRLSIL.

As regards this clonotype: Since a much larger clone is just one base distant, this may be a read error. The chain employs TRBV7-8 and TRBJ2-7; TRBD1 matches 8 bases. This CDR3 is 16 amino acids long. Germline CDR1 is SGHVS and CDR2 is FQNEAQ. CDR3 in amino acids: CVSSRPPLGQEGKQYF. CDR3 bases: TGTGTCAGCAGCCGACCCCCGTTGGGACAGGAAGGGAAGCAGTACTTC.

Worth noting for this clonotype: Just one base apart from a much larger clone, this may be a read error. The rearrangement joins TRBV11-2 to TRBJ2-7; D might be TRBD2 (6 bases). This CDR3 has 16 amino acids. Per the germline V gene, CDR1 is SGHAT and CDR2 is FQNNGV. The CDR3 is CASSLWDSGDAYVQYF. CDR3 bases: TGTGCCAGCAGCTTATGGGATAGCGGAGATGCCTACGTGCAGTACTTC.

Concerning this clonotype itself: Germline and junction disagree at one end, which may indicate a read error. The rearrangement uses TRBV29-1 and TRBJ2-1; 10 nucleotides agree with TRBD2. The CDR3 sequence is 13 residues long. Per germline, CDR1 SQVTM and CDR2 ANQGSEA. CDR3 in DNA: TGTAGCGCCAAGGGACTAGCGCGGTATGAGCAGTTCTTC. It is translated as CSAKGLARYEQFF.

Comment on this clonotype: The junction and the germline gene differ at one end; a read error may be behind it. The V call is TRBV11-2, the J call TRBJ2-5; possible D gene TRBD2, 6 bases. The CDR3 contains 14 residues. Germline lookup yields CDR1 SGHAT and CDR2 FQNNGV. CDR3 DNA sequence: TGTGCCAACAGCTTAAACACGGGGAGGGAGACCCAGTACTTC. It encodes CANSLNTGRETQYF.

The chain combines TRBV5-1 with TRBJ1-5; D may be TRBD1 (6 bases). This CDR3 contains 13 residues. With 5 bases removed from V and 4 bases from J, the gap between germline ends came to 10 bases. Looked up from germline, CDR1 is SGHRS and CDR2 is YFSETQ. In DNA form, the CDR3 reads TGCGCCAGCAGGGGGGCAGGGAATCAGCCCCAGCATTTT. It codes for CASRGAGNQPQHF. Based on the CDR3 plus reference TRBV5-1 and TRBJ1-5, the full variable domain is KAGVTQTPRYLIKTRGQQVTLSCSPISGHRSVSWYQQTPGQGLQFLFEYFSETQRNKGNFPGRFSGRQFSNSRSEMNVSTLELGDSALYLCASRGAGNQPQHFGDGTRLSIL.

By sample share, this clonotype is medium-sized (0.01 to 0.1%). The chain joins TRBV29-1 to TRBJ2-5, with 7 bases aligning to TRBD1. Germline V gene data show CDR1 as SQVTM and CDR2 as ANQGSEA. This CDR3 has 13 residues. Unmatched junction bases numbered 6, after V lost 3 bases and J lost 5 bases. CDR3 region: CSVDTGDHETQYF. CDR3 coding DNA: TGCAGCGTTGATACAGGGGATCACGAGACCCAGTACTTC.

In the case of this clonotype: The junction departs from germline at one end; a sequencing error may be responsible. The chain links TRBV11-2 to TRBJ2-5, with D perhaps assigned TRBD1 or TRBD2 (5 bases each). The CDR3 extends over 18 amino acids. Germline CDR1 SGHAT, CDR2 FQNNGV. The CDR3 region has the DNA TGTGCTAGCAGCCCTAGCTCAATCCAGGGTACTGGGCGGGAGACCCAGTACTTC. Translated, it gives CASSPSSIQGTGRETQYF.

In the case of this clonotype: The junction shows a germline mismatch at one end, possibly a read error. The chain has TRBV11-2 and TRBJ2-3; the D gene is possibly TRBD2 (7 bases). This CDR3 contains 16 residues. Germline-derived CDR1 and CDR2 are SGHAT and FQNNGV. CDR3: CVSGLDRTTSTDTQCF. The CDR3 DNA reads TGTGTCAGCGGCTTAGACAGGACGACTAGCACAGATACGCAGTGTTTT.

The chain carries TRBV30 and TRBJ2-2, with D uncertain. V lost 0 bases and J lost 5, with 13 bases in between. Germline assignment: CDR1 GTSNPN and CDR2 SVGIG (reference sequence). The CDR3 consists of 15 residues. The CDR3 DNA follows: TGTGCCTGGAGTGTAGGCATGATTATTACCGGGGAGCTGTTTTTT. Protein sequence: CAWSVGMIITGELFF.

On this clonotype: The junction shows a germline mismatch at one end, possibly a read error. This chain joins TRBV5-1 and TRBJ1-1, with TRBD1 matching over 10 bases. Germline CDR1 and CDR2: SGHRS and YFSETQ. The CDR3 runs to 15 residues. The CDR3 sequence: CASSSRTGGDTEVFF. Here the CDR3 DNA reads TGCGCCAGCAGCTCCCGGACAGGGGGTGATACTGAAGTTTTCTTT.

Details on this clonotype: Just one base apart from a much larger clone, this may be a read error. The rearrangement uses TRBV14 and TRBJ1-2; TRBD1 aligns across 10 bases. CDR3 size: 16 residues. Looked up from germline, CDR1 is SGHDN and CDR2 is FVKESK. The CDR3 DNA sequence: TGTGTCAGCACCTTAATGACAGGGGGCAATTTGGATGGCTACACCTTC. It is translated as CVSTLMTGGNLDGYTF.

This clonotype was seen a handful of times. The rearrangement joins TRBV7-6 to TRBJ2-4, with a tentative D call TRBD2 (5 bases). The CDR3 consists of 15 residues. Trimming stripped 1 base from V and 2 bases from J, with 9 bases between. CDR1 and CDR2 from the germline V gene are SGHVS and FNYEAQ. The CDR3 is CASSLEAGPKNIQYF. The CDR3 DNA follows: TGTGCCAGCAGCTTAGAGGCGGGTCCCAAAAACATTCAGTACTTC. Full variable domain (missing parts from reference TRBV7-6 and TRBJ2-4): GAGVSQSPRYKVTKRGQDVALRCDPISGHVSLYWYRQALGQGPEFLTYFNYEAQQDKSGLPNDRFSAERPEGSISTLTIQRTEQRDSAMYRCASSLEAGPKNIQYFGAGTRLSVL.

As for this clonotype: Likely a read error: the CDR3 ends without its conserved phenylalanine or tryptophan. The DNA is omitted, as the CDR3 cannot be located on it reliably, and the CDR3 follows TCRdb's listing. This rearrangement joins TRBV11-1 to TRBJ2-5. The CDR3 length equals 15 residues, ends included. The germline V gene encodes CDR1 SGHAT and CDR2 FQDESV (reference sequence). The CDR3 protein is CASSLVTAGWETNYS.

The chain is built from TRBV7-9 and TRBJ1-3; D is perhaps TRBD1 (5 bases). The germline gives CDR1 SEHNR, CDR2 FQNEAQ (reference sequence). The ends were cut back, 9 bases at V and 0 bases at J, with 9 bases in the middle. There are 13 residues in the CDR3. CDR3 nucleotide sequence: TGTGCCAGTTACGGGGGCTCTGGAAACACCATATATTTT. This sequence encodes CASYGGSGNTIYF.

This clonotype showed up many times. The gene calls are TRBV29-1 and TRBJ1-1, with 8 bases fitting TRBD1. This CDR3 comprises 13 residues. J lost 3 bases, V lost 6 bases, and 6 bases had no gene match. The germline V gene has CDR1 SQVTM and CDR2 ANQGSEA. This CDR3 reads CSVRGRVDTEAFF. The CDR3 nucleotides are TGCAGCGTCAGGGGGCGCGTCGACACTGAAGCTTTCTTT.